The sequence of this TCR beta chain was determined in a study of cytomegalovirus exposure and HLA in healthy donors. Study as a whole: Within the Caucasian-associated ancestry cluster were around 81% of the approximately 370 genotyped donors.

About this clone: Its matching antigen is unknown.

PCR amplification relied on 60 Vbeta primers (plus 13 Jbeta primers). Here immunoSEQ multiplex PCR was the method, and the copy in TCRdb shows in-frame clones only, minus some. Of roughly 200,000 clones detected, about 83% appear once; the ten largest clones hold about 3%. Findings and caveats of the study: TCR beta sequences numbering more than 15,000 were associated with HLA alleles at 0.05 false discovery rate in a later analysis. Testing in vitro showed a few CMV-associated chains specific for CMV antigens.

The length of the CDR3 is 15 residues. V lost 2 bases and J lost 0, with 10 bases in between. CDR1 MNHNY and CDR2 SVGAGI come from the germline V gene (reference sequence). The TCR comes from a female donor in good health and CMV-seronegative. The chain combines TRBV6-6 with TRBJ1-1; a possible D gene is TRBD1 (5 bases). Material for sequencing was PBMCs. The CDR3: CASSYRQIMNTEAFF. CDR3 nucleotide sequence: TGTGCCAGCAGTTACCGACAGATTATGAACACTGAAGCTTTCTTT.